Each of the 21 T cell receptor beta chains below was sequenced from the same sample in a study of cytomegalovirus exposure and HLA in healthy donors. Vbeta (60) and Jbeta (13) primers were used in the PCR. The repertoire was sequenced with immunoSEQ multiplex PCR; TCRdb's copy has only in-frame clones and lacks some. The data contain approximately 150,000 clones, 73% of them singletons. The material sequenced was PBMCs. All receptors derive from a young woman in good health and CMV-seronegative.

This clone was recorded only once. This chain joins TRBV7-2 and TRBJ1-6; TRBD1 agrees at 8 bases. The germline CDR1 and CDR2 sequences are SGHTA and FQGNSA. The J segment lost 9 bases and the V segment lost 1 base, leaving 8 bases of the junction unmatched. The CDR3 spans 16 residues. The CDR3 DNA sequence: TGTGCCAGCAGCTTAGATATCGCAGGGGGCCCTTCACCCCTCCACTTT. Its translation is CASSLDIAGGPSPLHF.

V gene TRBV6-1 combines with J gene TRBJ1-2; TRBD1 matches 8 bases. V was pared by 5 bases and J by 8 bases, with 7 bases of the junction left unmatched. CDR1 is MNHNS and CDR2 is SASEGT in the germline V gene. The CDR3 runs to 13 residues. The DNA of the CDR3 is TGTGCCAGCAGTACGACAGGGGTACCCGGCTACACCTTC. This codes for CASSTTGVPGYTF.

The chain links TRBV4-1 to TRBJ2-7, with 7 bases fitting TRBD2. The CDR3 runs to 17 residues. The V segment lost 3 bases and the J segment 4 bases; nucleotides outside the gene matches: 15. Germline V gives CDR1 MGHRA, CDR2 YSYEKL. The CDR3 DNA reads as TGCGCCAGCAGCCAGGGGCAGGAGGGAGCGGGGAAATACGAGCAGTACTTC. Translating gives CASSQGQEGAGKYEQYF.

A few counts support this clone. Other DNA sequences in the same sample also yield this CDR3. The chain has TRBV5-1 and TRBJ2-5; 11 bases agree with TRBD1. This CDR3 has 14 residues. V shed 5 bases and J 5 bases; nucleotides not matched to a gene: 5. Germline V lookup: CDR1 SGHRS, CDR2 YFSETQ. DNA for the CDR3: TGCGCCAGCAGTCGGACAGGGGGCAGGGAGACCCAGTACTTC. It specifies CASSRTGGRETQYF.

The rearrangement links TRBV5-8 to TRBJ1-1, with D perhaps TRBD1 (6 bases). CDR3 length equals 15 residues. The germline V and J ends were trimmed by 3 bases and 2 bases, with 14 bases remaining between them. Per the germline V gene, CDR1 is SGHTS and CDR2 is YDEGEE. This chain's CDR3 is CASSSGVLGNTEAFF. DNA for the CDR3: TGTGCCAGCAGCTCAGGGGTTCTGGGAAACACTGAAGCTTTCTTT.

J is TRBJ1-4 and V is TRBV5-6, with D possibly TRBD1 on 5 matching bases. V lost 2 bases, J lost 5 bases, and 13 bases lay in between. The germline V gene encodes CDR1 SGHDT and CDR2 YYEEEE. The CDR3 covers 15 residues. Here the CDR3 reads CASSFLAGGNEKLFF. CDR3 sequence (DNA): TGTGCCAGCAGCTTTTTAGCCGGGGGAAATGAAAAACTGTTTTTT.

The chain links TRBV10-2 to TRBJ2-1, with no clear D. CDR3 length: 11 residues. V was shortened by 4 bases and J by 7 bases, with 5 bases between the two germline ends. Germline lookup yields CDR1 WSHSY and CDR2 SAAADI. The chain's CDR3 is CASSVLNEQFF. In DNA, the CDR3 is TGCGCCAGCAGTGTTTTAAATGAGCAGTTCTTC.

This chain links TRBV18 with TRBJ2-1; TRBD1 is a possible D gene (6 bases). Deletions cut 2 bases from V and 8 bases from J, with 13 bases between. There are 14 residues in the CDR3. Germline assignment: CDR1 KGHSH and CDR2 LQKENI. Here the CDR3 reads CASSPGGAGYEQFF. The CDR3 DNA sequence: TGTGCCAGCTCACCAGGGGGCGCCGGGTATGAGCAGTTCTTC.

The chain combines TRBV7-9 with TRBJ1-5, with D perhaps matching TRBD1 (6 bases). The CDR3 spans 16 residues. V lost 5 bases, J lost 1 base, and 15 bases lay in between. Germline CDR1 SEHNR, CDR2 FQNEAQ (reference sequence). For the CDR3, the DNA is TGTGCCAGCAGCCAAACCACAGGGTTCAGCAATCAGCCCCAGCATTTT. Translation: CASSQTTGFSNQPQHF. The full variable domain, in which reference TRBV7-9 and TRBJ1-5 provide the parts outside the CDR3, is DTGVSQNPRHKITKRGQNVTFRCDPISEHNRLYWYRQTLGQGPEFLTYFQNEAQLEKSRLLSDRFSAERPKGSFSTLEIQRTEQGDSAMYLCASSQTTGFSNQPQHFGDGTRLSIL.

This sequence joins TRBV6-5 and TRBJ1-4; TRBD1 is a possible D gene (6 bases). The CDR3 length is 16 residues. Germline CDR1 and CDR2: MNHEY and SVGAGI. The V gene lost 0 bases and the J gene lost 7 bases, with 15 bases spanning the gap. DNA of the CDR3: TGTGCCAGCAGTTACTCCACAGGGACCCTCCCTGAAAAACTGTTTTTT. This translates into CASSYSTGTLPEKLFF.

This clone turned up a few times. V is TRBV15 and J is TRBJ1-5, with 8 bases aligning to TRBD1. The CDR3 sequence is 17 residues long. J lost 1 base, V lost 0 bases, and 5 bases had no gene match. Germline V gene sequence: CDR1 LNHNV, CDR2 YYDKDF (reference sequence). The DNA of the CDR3 is TGTGCCACCAGCAGAGATATTCGACAGGGGAGCAATCAGCCCCAGCATTTT. This encodes CATSRDIRQGSNQPQHF. The full variable domain, rest sourced from reference TRBV15 and TRBJ1-5, is DAMVIQNPRYQVTQFGKPVTLSCSQTLNHNVMYWYQQKSSQAPKLLFHYYDKDFNNEADTPDNFQSRRPNTSFCFLDIRSPGLGDTAMYLCATSRDIRQGSNQPQHFGDGTRLSIL.

V is TRBV30 and J is TRBJ2-1; D perhaps matches TRBD2 (5 bases). Trimming shortened V by 3 bases and J by 10 bases, and 10 bases separated the two germline ends. The CDR3 is 11 residues long. CDR1 and CDR2 (germline): GTSNPN, SVGIG (reference sequence). This CDR3 is CAWSRGNEQFF. CDR3 DNA: TGTGCCTGGAGCCGAGGGAACGAGCAGTTCTTC.

The rearrangement uses TRBV5-6 and TRBJ2-1; 7 bases are a match to TRBD2. J lost 7 bases, V lost 2 bases, and 9 bases had no gene match. This CDR3 comprises 15 residues. Germline-derived CDR1 and CDR2 are SGHDT and YYEEEE. The CDR3 here is CASSFERGDSNEQFF. The CDR3, as DNA: TGTGCCAGCAGCTTTGAGCGGGGAGACAGTAATGAGCAGTTCTTC.

The V gene is TRBV5-6, the J gene TRBJ2-1; 10 bases map to TRBD1. Unmatched junction bases numbered 3, after V lost 3 bases and J lost 3 bases. The CDR3 sequence is 15 residues long. Germline CDR1 is SGHDT and CDR2 is YYEEEE. The CDR3 protein is CASSSGTGDYNEQFF. CDR3 in DNA: TGTGCCAGCAGCTCCGGGACAGGGGACTACAATGAGCAGTTCTTC. Full variable domain (missing parts from reference TRBV5-6 and TRBJ2-1): DAGVTQSPTHLIKTRGQQVTLRCSPKSGHDTVSWYQQALGQGPQFIFQYYEEEERQRGNFPDRFSGHQFPNYSSELNVNALLLGDSALYLCASSSGTGDYNEQFFGPGTRLTVL.

The chain couples TRBV7-2 to TRBJ2-1, with 8 bases aligning to TRBD1. CDR1 is SGHTA, CDR2 FQGNSA, per germline. Trimming cost V 4 bases and J 9 bases; bases outside gene matches: 8. The CDR3 is made up of 14 amino acids. The DNA for the CDR3 is TGTGCCAGCAGCTCAGGACAGGGACTTGGTGAGCAGTTCTTC. Its translation is CASSSGQGLGEQFF.

The chain employs TRBV2 and TRBJ2-2, with D perhaps matching TRBD2 (6 bases). CDR3 size: 15 residues. Germline CDR1 is SNHLY and CDR2 is FYNNEI. V shed 3 bases and J shed 2 bases, with 10 bases lying between them. CDR3 protein: CASSELRGNTGELFF. CDR3 in DNA: TGTGCCAGCAGTGAGTTGCGGGGTAACACCGGGGAGCTGTTTTTT.

In this sample, this clone turned up a few times. The chain recombines TRBV28 with TRBJ1-2, with D possibly being TRBD1 (5 bases). The CDR3 is 13 residues long. Germline-derived CDR1 and CDR2 are MDHEN and SYDVKM. The V gene lost 6 bases and the J gene lost 2 bases, with 10 bases spanning the gap. CDR3: CASSRVSNYGYTF. The CDR3 nucleotides read TGTGCCAGCAGCAGGGTGTCAAACTATGGCTACACCTTC.

The rearrangement uses TRBV29-1 and TRBJ1-3, with 8 nucleotides matching TRBD1. The CDR3 is 12 residues long. CDR1 and CDR2 from the germline V gene are SQVTM and ANQGSEA. V dropped 6 bases and J dropped 2; count of bases not matched to a gene: 0. This CDR3 reads CSVTGAGNTIYF. CDR3 DNA: TGCAGCGTGACAGGGGCTGGAAACACCATATATTTT.

This chain links TRBV6-4 with TRBJ2-6; D may be TRBD1 (5 bases). Germline lookup yields CDR1 MRHNA and CDR2 SNTAGT. The CDR3 loop spans 14 amino acids. Between the trimmed V and J ends, which lost 2 bases and 3 bases, there was a span of 5 bases. The CDR3 reads CASSDRGGANVLTF. Here the CDR3 DNA reads TGTGCCAGCAGTGACAGGGGTGGGGCCAACGTCCTGACTTTC.

The J gene is TRBJ2-7, the V gene TRBV27, with D unclear. The V and J ends lost 2 bases and 3 bases respectively, with 8 bases between them. This CDR3 is 13 amino acids long. Germline CDR1 is MNHEY and CDR2 is SMNVEV (reference sequence). CDR3 DNA sequence: TGTGCCAGCAGTTTAAAACACCTCTACGAGCAGTACTTC. This translates into CASSLKHLYEQYF.

The chain recombines TRBV7-2 with TRBJ1-6; D gene ambiguous. V was pared by 5 bases and J by 6 bases, with 11 bases between. From germline, CDR1 is SGHTA and CDR2 FQGNSA. The CDR3 sequence is 14 residues long. CDR3 in amino acids: CASSAGLVNSPLHF. The DNA for the CDR3 is TGTGCCAGCAGCGCCGGACTGGTTAATTCACCCCTCCACTTT.